Below, 21 T cell receptor beta chains from the same sample are listed, as sequenced in a study of post-analysis software for immune sequencing data. The study's findings and limits: In patients, TRBV5-6, TRBV5-1 and TRBV20-1 belonged to roughly 5 TRBV segments found more frequently than in controls.

Their recognized antigens are unknown. Researchers reported that TCR beta cDNA libraries carried unique molecular identifiers. Each CDR3 protein is one row after TCRdb ran MiXCR on the PCR reads. The table includes roughly 800,000 distinct CDR3 sequences, 35% to 55% detected once. The sample taken for sequencing was blood. All receptors derive from a girl aged 5 to 17 with multiple sclerosis.

The chain uses TRBV5-1 and TRBJ2-1, with D tentatively TRBD2 (5 bases). Germline V gene lookup returns CDR1 SGHRS and CDR2 YFSETQ. Trimming stripped 0 bases from V and 6 bases from J, with 7 bases between. The CDR3 has 13 residues. CDR3: CASSLDSVNEQFF. The CDR3 nucleotides are TGCGCCAGCAGCTTGGATAGCGTCAATGAGCAGTTCTTC.

This clonotype has a handful of counts. This chain joins TRBV6-6 and TRBJ1-2; TRBD1 is a possible D gene (6 bases). Trimming left V 6 bases short and J 4 bases short, with 15 bases between. From germline, CDR1 is MNHNY and CDR2 SVGAGI (reference sequence). The CDR3 is 14 residues long. CDR3 nucleotide sequence: TGTGCCAGCAGACTAAAGGACAGCCTCTATGGCTACACCTTC. Amino acid sequence: CASRLKDSLYGYTF.

The V and J genes are TRBV11-3 and TRBJ2-1; 9 bases align to TRBD2. V trimming: 4 bases; J trimming: 0 bases; junction bases outside the gene matches: 7. The CDR3 is made up of 17 amino acids. Per the germline V gene, CDR1 is SGHNT and CDR2 is YENEEA. Here the CDR3 DNA reads TGTGCCAGCAGCTCGTTAGCGGGAGTGAGCTCCTACAATGAGCAGTTCTTC. Amino acid sequence: CASSSLAGVSSYNEQFF.

The rearrangement links TRBV18 to TRBJ2-3, with D perhaps given as TRBD1 or TRBD2 (5 bases each). This CDR3 comprises 16 residues. Trimming left V 3 bases short and J 5 bases short, with 18 bases between. Germline CDR1 KGHSH, CDR2 LQKENI. The CDR3: CASSPPGTTIIDTQYF. The CDR3 coding sequence is TGTGCCAGCTCACCTCCCGGGACCACCATAATAGATACGCAGTATTTT.

The chain has TRBV10-3 and TRBJ2-1; D possibly corresponds to TRBD1 (5 bases). V was pared by 9 bases and J by 0 bases, with 9 bases between. CDR1 and CDR2 from the germline V gene are ENHRY and SYGVKD. CDR3 length equals 13 residues. CDR3 in amino acids: CAIGVSSYNEQFF. The CDR3 coding sequence is TGTGCCATAGGGGTTAGCTCCTACAATGAGCAGTTCTTC.

CDR3 bases: TGTGCCACCGCTAAGGGGGAGGCGAGAGAGACCCAGTACTTC. Translation gives CATAKGEARETQYF. This chain joins TRBV15 and TRBJ2-5; the D call may be TRBD1 or TRBD2 (6 bases each). V gave up 8 bases and J gave up 4 bases, with 17 bases separating them. The germline CDR1 and CDR2 sequences are LNHNV and YYDKDF (reference sequence). The CDR3 sequence is 14 residues long. Full variable domain (outside the CDR3, taken from reference TRBV15 and TRBJ2-5): DAMVIQNPRYQVTQFGKPVTLSCSQTLNHNVMYWYQQKSSQAPKLLFHYYDKDFNNEADTPDNFQSRRPNTSFCFLDIRSPGLGDTAMYLCATAKGEARETQYFGPGTRLLVL.

The chain joins TRBV27 to TRBJ2-7, with D uncertain. The CDR3 is made up of 13 amino acids. Looked up from germline, CDR1 is MNHEY and CDR2 is SMNVEV (reference sequence). Trimming took off 2 bases at V and 6 bases at J, with 11 bases between the two ends. CDR3: CASSLAAWGEQYF. The DNA of the CDR3 is TGTGCCAGCAGTTTAGCGGCTTGGGGCGAGCAGTACTTC.

The V gene is TRBV29-1, the J gene TRBJ2-3, with D possibly being TRBD2 (6 bases). Germline assignment: CDR1 SQVTM and CDR2 ANQGSEA. CDR3 length: 14 residues. V lost 7 bases and J lost 4, with 18 bases in between. CDR3 region: CSALRDSLADTQYF. DNA of the CDR3: TGCAGCGCCCTACGGGACTCCCTCGCAGATACGCAGTATTTT.

V and J are TRBV27 and TRBJ2-1; tentatively, D is TRBD2 (5 bases). Germline loops: CDR1 MNHEY, CDR2 SMNVEV (reference sequence). CDR3 length: 14 residues. The V end was cut by 4 bases, the J end by 3 bases, with 10 bases between. The CDR3 nucleotides read TGTGCCAGCAGTTACGGACTGAGCTACAATGAGCAGTTCTTC. Its translation: CASSYGLSYNEQFF.

The V and J genes are TRBV20-1 and TRBJ2-1; TRBD2 matches at 12 bases. The CDR3 spans 15 residues. Germline values: CDR1 DFQATT, CDR2 SNEGSKA (reference sequence). Losses at the gene ends were 6 bases for V and 6 bases for J; bases not matched to a gene: 9. The CDR3 DNA follows: TGCAGTGCCAATATCCTAGCGGGAGGGGGCAATGAGCAGTTCTTC. This translates into CSANILAGGGNEQFF.

There are a few counts of this clonotype. This chain joins TRBV19 and TRBJ1-4; D may be TRBD1 (6 bases). Per the germline V gene, CDR1 is LNHDA and CDR2 is SQIVND (reference sequence). This CDR3 is 15 amino acids long. The V end lost 5 bases, the J end lost 0 bases, and 10 bases lay between the germline ends. The DNA for the CDR3 is TGTGCCAGTAGTCGCGGACAGACAACTAATGAAAAACTGTTTTTT. As protein: CASSRGQTTNEKLFF.

This clonotype showed up just a few times. The J gene is TRBJ2-7, the V gene TRBV7-9; TRBD1 matches 8 bases. Germline trimming cut 5 bases from V and 0 bases from J; bases unmatched to any gene: 6. The CDR3 loop spans 15 amino acids. The germline V gene has CDR1 SEHNR and CDR2 FQNEAQ (reference sequence). The CDR3 loop reads CASSILDRGSYEQYF. Written as DNA, the CDR3 is TGTGCCAGCAGCATTCTAGACAGGGGCTCCTACGAGCAGTACTTC.

The chain has TRBV7-2 and TRBJ1-5; D uncertain. V lost 5 bases, J lost 3 bases, and 14 bases lay in between. CDR1 SGHTA and CDR2 FQGNSA come from the germline V gene. The CDR3 length is 15 residues. The CDR3 is CASSPAGRSNQPQHF. The DNA of the CDR3 is TGTGCCAGCAGCCCAGCTGGACGGTCCAATCAGCCCCAGCATTTT.

The J gene is TRBJ2-7, the V gene TRBV4-3; D not resolved. The V gene lost 0 bases and the J gene lost 4 bases, with 16 bases spanning the gap. The CDR3 covers 16 residues. Germline CDR1 and CDR2: LGHNA and YSLEER. CDR3 loop: CASSQDSGMVGYEQYF. DNA of the CDR3: TGCGCCAGCAGCCAAGACTCGGGTATGGTGGGATACGAGCAGTACTTC.

This clonotype was observed a handful of times. DNA of the CDR3: TGTGCCAGCAGCTTAGGGAGCGTTCAGTATTTT. It specifies CASSLGSVQYF. The V call is TRBV7-2, the J call TRBJ2-3; D remains ambiguous. The CDR3 consists of 11 residues. The germline CDR1 and CDR2 sequences are SGHTA and FQGNSA. The V gene lost 1 base and the J gene lost 12 bases, with 8 bases spanning the gap. The variable domain in full, completed from reference TRBV7-2 and TRBJ2-3, reads GAGVSQSPSNKVTEKGKDVELRCDPISGHTALYWYRQSLGQGLEFLIYFQGNSAPDKSGLPSDRFSAERTGGSVSTLTIQRTQQEDSAVYLCASSLGSVQYFGPGTRLTVL.

J is TRBJ2-1 and V is TRBV12-3 or TRBV12-4, with a possible D match to TRBD2 (6 bases). V lost 3 bases to trimming and J lost 8 bases, with 14 bases between them. The CDR3 loop spans 14 amino acids. The chain's CDR3 is CASSFRDWGDEQFF. The CDR3 DNA reads as TGTGCCAGCAGTTTTAGGGACTGGGGGGATGAGCAGTTCTTC.

The chain recombines TRBV28 with TRBJ2-7; 7 nucleotides align to TRBD2. The CDR3 is made up of 14 amino acids. Germline assignment: CDR1 MDHEN and CDR2 SYDVKM. The ends lost 7 bases at V and 7 bases at J; junction bases unmatched: 13. CDR3 in DNA: TGTGCCAGCACCTTGGGGGGGAAATGGGGGGAGCAGTACTTC. It yields the protein CASTLGGKWGEQYF.

V is TRBV7-2 and J is TRBJ1-4; TRBD1 is a possible D gene (5 bases). The CDR3 is made up of 16 amino acids. Germline V gives CDR1 SGHTA, CDR2 FQGNSA. The ends were cut back, 5 bases at V and 3 bases at J, with 16 bases in the middle. Here the CDR3 DNA reads TGTGCCAGCAGCCCACAAGGGGTGTTGCCTAATGAAAAACTGTTTTTT. Its translation is CASSPQGVLPNEKLFF.

The rearrangement joins TRBV7-2 to TRBJ2-5, with D perhaps matching TRBD1 (6 bases). CDR3 length equals 14 residues. Trimming left V 0 bases short and J 5 bases short, with 10 bases between. In germline, CDR1 is SGHTA, CDR2 FQGNSA. CDR3 in amino acids: CASSLAWGRETQYF. In nucleotides, the CDR3 is TGTGCCAGCAGCTTAGCATGGGGGCGGGAGACCCAGTACTTC.

A few counts support this clonotype. The rearrangement joins TRBV24-1 to TRBJ2-3; 12 bases match TRBD2. The length of the CDR3 is 15 residues. V lost 6 bases, J lost 2 bases, and 2 bases stayed unmatched. Looked up from germline, CDR1 is KGHDR and CDR2 is SFDVKD. In nucleotides, the CDR3 is TGTGCCACCAGTAGACTAGCGGGGGACACAGATACGCAGTATTTT. Translation: CATSRLAGDTDTQYF.

There are a few counts of this clonotype. The genes are TRBV29-1 and TRBJ2-1, with D possibly matching TRBD2 (7 bases). CDR1 and CDR2 (germline): SQVTM, ANQGSEA. Trimming left V 3 bases short and J 4 bases short, with 13 bases between. The CDR3 covers 14 residues. The CDR3, as DNA: TGCAGCGTTGAGGGGGGGCTCCCGTACAATGAGCAGTTCTTC. Its protein product is CSVEGGLPYNEQFF.